These 12 T cell receptor delta chains originate from one sample sequenced in a study of gamma-delta T cells after stem cell transplantation. TCRdb processed the RT-PCR reads again with the CATT caller. The sample carries more than 2,000 delta-chain clones, approximately 32% recorded once. The specimen sequenced was gamma-delta T cells. These receptors were taken from a human donor. It is not recorded whose cells these are; they may come from a transplant donor.

The sample holds a few counts of this clone. Translating this DNA gives a protein that differs at residue 5 from the TCRdb one, which belongs to a much larger clone; a read error is likely, and the protein shown is this translation. The gene calls are TRDV2 and TRDJ1; 13 bases map to TRDD3. The V gene's germline CDR1 is GEAIGNYY and CDR2 EKD. The CDR3 sequence is 18 residues long. The V segment lost 2 bases and the J segment 0 bases; nucleotides outside the gene matches: 8. CDR3 loop: CACDKLLGDTRDTDKLIF. The CDR3 DNA reads as TGTGCCTGTGACAAACTACTGGGGGATACGCGGGACACCGATAAACTCATCTTT.

This clone is categorized as medium-sized (0.01 to 0.1%). J is TRDJ1 and V is TRDV2, with D unclear. The V end was cut by 3 bases, the J end by 0 bases, with 7 bases between. Per germline, CDR1 GEAIGNYY and CDR2 EKD. The length of the CDR3 is 13 residues. CDR3 DNA sequence: TGTGCCTGTGACCGAATCAACACCGATAAACTCATCTTT. Translating gives CACDRINTDKLIF.

This clone was found a few times. A far larger clone lies a single base away; this is likely a read error. Other nucleotide sequences from this sample produce the same CDR3. The chain carries TRDV2 and TRDJ3; 9 bases agree with TRDD3. CDR3 length: 19 residues. Looked up from germline, CDR1 is GEAIGNYY and CDR2 is EKD. The CDR3 sequence: CACDNWGTPGSWDTRQMFF. CDR3 coding DNA: TGCGCCTGTGACAACTGGGGGACACCTGGGTCCTGGGACACCCGACAGATGTTTTTC.

The chain recombines TRDV2 with TRDJ1; TRDD3 aligns across 11 bases. Germline V gene sequence: CDR1 GEAIGNYY, CDR2 EKD. Germline trimming cut 0 bases from V and 2 bases from J; bases unmatched to any gene: 16. This CDR3 has 20 residues. The CDR3 reads CACDTLSFLGDTGETDKLIF. The CDR3 DNA is TGTGCCTGTGACACCTTATCCTTTCTGGGGGATACAGGTGAAACCGATAAACTCATCTTT.

This chain connects TRDV2 to TRDJ1; 7 bases fit TRDD3. Germline V CDR1 and CDR2: GEAIGNYY, EKD. J lost 1 base, V lost 1 base, and 14 bases had no gene match. CDR3 length: 18 residues. CDR3 sequence (DNA): TGTGCCTGTGACACATTACTGGGGTTAAGAAGTGGCACCGATAAACTCATCTTT. It is translated as CACDTLLGLRSGTDKLIF.

The gene calls are TRDV2 and TRDJ1, with 10 nucleotides matching TRDD3. Germline values: CDR1 GEAIGNYY, CDR2 EKD. The CDR3 loop spans 15 amino acids. Trimming at V came to 3 bases and at J to 3 bases, leaving 6 bases not matched to a gene. CDR3 in amino acids: CACDVLGDSADKLIF. In nucleotides, the CDR3 is TGTGCCTGTGACGTACTGGGGGATTCGGCCGATAAACTCATCTTT.

The V and J genes are TRDV1 and TRDJ1, with TRDD2 identical over 8 bases. Germline V gene data show CDR1 as TSWWSYY and CDR2 as QGS. J gave up 1 base and V 1 base, and 8 bases lay outside the gene matches. The length of the CDR3 is 17 residues. In DNA form, the CDR3 reads TGTGCTCTTGGGGAACCTTCCTACGCCCGTACCACCGATAAACTCATCTTT. It translates to CALGEPSYARTTDKLIF.

V is TRDV2 and J is TRDJ1, with 13 bases matching TRDD3. The junction had 6 bases not matched to a gene; V was cut back by 3 bases and J by 0 bases. The CDR3 is 17 amino acids. From germline, CDR1 is GEAIGNYY and CDR2 EKD. The CDR3, as DNA: TGTGCCTGTGACCGACTGGGGGATACGCTTTACACCGATAAACTCATCTTT. This translates into CACDRLGDTLYTDKLIF.

This clone appeared a few times. The chain joins TRDV2 to TRDJ1; 13 bases line up with TRDD3. Germline V CDR1 and CDR2: GEAIGNYY, EKD. The CDR3 consists of 19 residues. V lost 2 bases to trimming and J lost 3 bases; unmatched junction nucleotides: 14. DNA of the CDR3: TGTGCCTGTGACAATCTACTGGGGGATACGATCAGCCGCCCCGATAAACTCATCTTT. It specifies CACDNLLGDTISRPDKLIF.

This clone was counted a few times. A far larger clone is off by one base, so a read error is likely. J is TRDJ3 and V is TRDV2, with 11 bases aligning to TRDD3. Germline V gene lookup returns CDR1 GEAIGNYY and CDR2 EKD. V shed 2 bases and J 2 bases; nucleotides not matched to a gene: 13. The CDR3 extends over 21 amino acids. The CDR3 protein is CACDKLLGDIDTPWDTRQMFF. As DNA, the CDR3 is TGTGCCTGTGACAAACTACTGGGGGATATTGACACCCCCTGGGACACCCGACAGATGTTTTTC.

This clone was observed a few times. A far larger clone is a single base away, which makes a read error likely. The same CDR3 can be traced to other DNA sequences in this sample. CDR3 sequence reads: CACDSVLGEDYTDKLIF. CDR3 in DNA: TGCGCCTGTGACAGCGTACTGGGGGAAGATTACACCGATAAACTCATCTTT. The V call is TRDV2, the J call TRDJ1; 9 positions match TRDD3. The CDR3 extends over 17 amino acids. Germline CDR1 and CDR2: GEAIGNYY and EKD.

This clone is deemed medium-sized. This CDR3 is also generated by other DNA sequences in the sample. The V gene is TRDV2, the J gene TRDJ1, with D perhaps matching TRDD3 (6 bases). Trimming stripped 1 base from V and 3 bases from J, with 11 bases between. CDR1 is GEAIGNYY and CDR2 is EKD in the germline V gene. CDR3 length equals 14 residues. The CDR3 DNA sequence: TGTGCCTGTGACACGGTTGGGGGGCCCGATAAACTCATCTTT. It yields the protein CACDTVGGPDKLIF.